The clone carrying this T cell receptor beta chain was detected a few times. Antigen specificity is unknown. This CDR3 is 16 amino acids long. V shed 2 bases, J shed 3 bases, and the junction held 1 base outside the gene matches. Germline-derived CDR1 and CDR2 are SGDLS and YYNGEE. TCRdb reprocessed the 5' RACE reads via MiXCR and lists one record per CDR3 protein. In the table there are 190,000 or so distinct CDR3 sequences, over 20% of which are singletons. The data derive from a study of T-cell memory formation after mild COVID-19. General observations from the study: A balance of CD4 and CD8 characterized clones contracting day 15 to 85, whereas later expanders leaned CD4+.

J is TRBJ2-3 and V is TRBV9; TRBD2 agrees at 15 bases. Sequencing was done on a sample of PBMCs or a T cell subset sorted from them (not recorded which). The receptor's source is an adult woman who had mild COVID-19 (a few samples of this study predate the infection). Cell type and time point are not known. CDR3 region: CASSVGLAGGTDTQYF. The CDR3 DNA reads as TGTGCCAGCAGCGTCGGACTAGCGGGGGGGACAGATACGCAGTATTTT.